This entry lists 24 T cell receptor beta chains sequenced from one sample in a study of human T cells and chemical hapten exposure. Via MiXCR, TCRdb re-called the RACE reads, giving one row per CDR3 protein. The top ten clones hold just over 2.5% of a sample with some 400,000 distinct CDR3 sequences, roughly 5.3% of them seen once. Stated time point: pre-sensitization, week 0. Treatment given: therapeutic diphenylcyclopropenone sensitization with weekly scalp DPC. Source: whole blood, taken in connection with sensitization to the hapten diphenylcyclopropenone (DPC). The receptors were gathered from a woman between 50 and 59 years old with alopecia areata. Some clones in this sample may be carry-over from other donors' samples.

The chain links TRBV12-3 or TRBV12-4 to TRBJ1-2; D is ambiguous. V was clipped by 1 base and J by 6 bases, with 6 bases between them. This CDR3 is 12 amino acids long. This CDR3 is CASSLVADGYTF. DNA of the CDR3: TGTGCCAGCAGTTTAGTTGCGGATGGCTACACCTTC.

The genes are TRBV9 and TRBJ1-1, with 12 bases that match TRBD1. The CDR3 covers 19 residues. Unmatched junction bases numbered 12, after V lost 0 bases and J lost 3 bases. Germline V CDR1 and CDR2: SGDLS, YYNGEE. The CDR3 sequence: CASSVATGTGGRLHTEAFF. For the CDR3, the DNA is TGTGCCAGCAGCGTAGCTACGGGGACAGGGGGCCGCCTCCACACTGAAGCTTTCTTT.

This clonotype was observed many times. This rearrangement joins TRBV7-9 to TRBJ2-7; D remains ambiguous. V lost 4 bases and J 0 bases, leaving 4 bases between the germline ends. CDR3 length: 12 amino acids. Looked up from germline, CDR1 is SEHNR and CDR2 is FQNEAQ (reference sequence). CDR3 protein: CASSSLSYEQYF. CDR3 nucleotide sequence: TGTGCCAGCAGCTCCCTCTCCTACGAGCAGTACTTC. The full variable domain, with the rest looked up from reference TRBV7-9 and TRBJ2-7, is DTGVSQNPRHKITKRGQNVTFRCDPISEHNRLYWYRQTLGQGPEFLTYFQNEAQLEKSRLLSDRFSAERPKGSFSTLEIQRTEQGDSAMYLCASSSLSYEQYFGPGTRLTVT.

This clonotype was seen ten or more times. The CDR3 DNA follows: TGTGCCAGCAGTTTCCGACAGGGGATAAACACTCTCAATGAAAAACTGTTTTTT. Protein product: CASSFRQGINTLNEKLFF. The chain joins TRBV12-3 or TRBV12-4 to TRBJ1-4; the match to TRBD1 covers 8 bases. Trimming took 3 bases from V and 5 from J; bases not matched to a gene: 14. CDR3 length: 18 residues.

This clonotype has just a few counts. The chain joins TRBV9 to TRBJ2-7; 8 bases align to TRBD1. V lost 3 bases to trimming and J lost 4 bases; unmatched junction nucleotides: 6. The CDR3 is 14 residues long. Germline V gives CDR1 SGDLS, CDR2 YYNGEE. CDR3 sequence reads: CASSATGGIYEQYF. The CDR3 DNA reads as TGTGCCAGCAGCGCTACAGGGGGAATATACGAGCAGTACTTC.

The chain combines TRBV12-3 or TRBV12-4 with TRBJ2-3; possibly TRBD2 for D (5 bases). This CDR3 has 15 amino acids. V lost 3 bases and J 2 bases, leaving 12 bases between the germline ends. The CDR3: CASSFSAIFTDTQYF. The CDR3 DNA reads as TGTGCCAGCAGTTTTAGCGCGATATTCACAGATACGCAGTATTTT.

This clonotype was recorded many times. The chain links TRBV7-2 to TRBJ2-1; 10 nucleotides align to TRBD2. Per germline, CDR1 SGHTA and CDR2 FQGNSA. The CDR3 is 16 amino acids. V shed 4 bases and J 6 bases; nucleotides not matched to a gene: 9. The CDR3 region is CASSSQAGGPPNEQFF. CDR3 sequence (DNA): TGTGCCAGCAGCTCGCAAGCGGGAGGGCCCCCCAATGAGCAGTTCTTC.

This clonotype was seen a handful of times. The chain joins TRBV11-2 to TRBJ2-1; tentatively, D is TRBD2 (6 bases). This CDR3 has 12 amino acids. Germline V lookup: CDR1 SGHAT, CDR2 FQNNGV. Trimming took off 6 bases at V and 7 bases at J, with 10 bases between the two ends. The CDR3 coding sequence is TGTGCCAGCAGACACCTAGCGAATGAGCAGTTCTTC. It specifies CASRHLANEQFF.

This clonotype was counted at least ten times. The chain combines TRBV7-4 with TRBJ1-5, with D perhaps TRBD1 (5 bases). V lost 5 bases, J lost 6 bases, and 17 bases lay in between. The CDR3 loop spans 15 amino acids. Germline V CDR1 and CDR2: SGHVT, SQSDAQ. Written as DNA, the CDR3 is TGTGCCAGCAGCCCCAGCAGGGTGTTAGGTCAGCCCCAGCATTTT. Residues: CASSPSRVLGQPQHF.

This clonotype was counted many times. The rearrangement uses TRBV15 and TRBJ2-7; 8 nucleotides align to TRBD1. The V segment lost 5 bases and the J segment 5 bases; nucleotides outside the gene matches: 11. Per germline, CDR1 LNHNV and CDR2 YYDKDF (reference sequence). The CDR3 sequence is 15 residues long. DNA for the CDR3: TGTGCCACCAGCTACGAGGGACAGGCCTTCCACGAGCAGTACTTC. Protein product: CATSYEGQAFHEQYF.

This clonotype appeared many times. The CDR3 here is CASSLGRPSSYNSPLHF. The CDR3 DNA follows: TGTGCCAGCAGTTTAGGCAGGCCGAGCTCCTATAATTCACCCCTCCACTTT. The rearrangement joins TRBV27 to TRBJ1-6; D uncertain. CDR3 length: 17 residues. Germline V gene data show CDR1 as MNHEY and CDR2 as SMNVEV (reference sequence). With 2 bases removed from V and 0 bases from J, the gap between germline ends came to 11 bases.

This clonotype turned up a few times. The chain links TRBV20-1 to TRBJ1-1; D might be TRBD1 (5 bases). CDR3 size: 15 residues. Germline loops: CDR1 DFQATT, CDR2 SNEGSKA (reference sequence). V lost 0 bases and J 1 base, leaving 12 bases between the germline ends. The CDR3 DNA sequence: TGCAGTGCTAGAGACAGGAGAGGGGAGAACACTGAAGCTTTCTTT. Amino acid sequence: CSARDRRGENTEAFF.

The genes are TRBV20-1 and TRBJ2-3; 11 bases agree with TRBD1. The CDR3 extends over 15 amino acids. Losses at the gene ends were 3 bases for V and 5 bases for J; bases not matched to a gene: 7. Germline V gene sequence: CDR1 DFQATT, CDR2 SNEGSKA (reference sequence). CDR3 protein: CSARPGTGGEDTQYF. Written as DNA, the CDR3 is TGCAGTGCTAGGCCCGGGACAGGGGGTGAAGATACGCAGTATTTT.

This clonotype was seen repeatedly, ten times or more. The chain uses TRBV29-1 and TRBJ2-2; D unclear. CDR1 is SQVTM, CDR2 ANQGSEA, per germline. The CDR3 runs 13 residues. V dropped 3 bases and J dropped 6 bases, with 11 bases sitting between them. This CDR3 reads CSVEPRWSGELFF. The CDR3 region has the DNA TGCAGCGTTGAGCCGAGATGGTCCGGGGAGCTGTTTTTT.

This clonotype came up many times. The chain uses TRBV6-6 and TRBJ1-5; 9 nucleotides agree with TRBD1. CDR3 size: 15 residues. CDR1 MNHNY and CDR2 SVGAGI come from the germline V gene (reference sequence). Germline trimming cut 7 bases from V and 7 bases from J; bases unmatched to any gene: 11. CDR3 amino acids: CASTNPGQGSQPQHF. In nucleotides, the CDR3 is TGTGCCAGCACTAATCCGGGACAGGGTAGCCAGCCCCAGCATTTT.

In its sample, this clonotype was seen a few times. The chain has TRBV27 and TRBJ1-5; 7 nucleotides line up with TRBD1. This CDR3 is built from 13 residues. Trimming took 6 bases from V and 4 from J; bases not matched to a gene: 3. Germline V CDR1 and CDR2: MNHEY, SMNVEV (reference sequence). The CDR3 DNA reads TGTGCCAGCAGCAACAGGGGTAATCAGCCCCAGCATTTT. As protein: CASSNRGNQPQHF.

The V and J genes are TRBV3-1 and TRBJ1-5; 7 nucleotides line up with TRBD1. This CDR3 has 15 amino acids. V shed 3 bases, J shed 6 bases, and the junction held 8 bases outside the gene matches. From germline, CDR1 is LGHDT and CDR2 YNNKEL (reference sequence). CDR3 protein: CASSQKQGRGQPQHF. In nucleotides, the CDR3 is TGTGCCAGCAGCCAGAAACAGGGGAGGGGTCAGCCCCAGCATTTT. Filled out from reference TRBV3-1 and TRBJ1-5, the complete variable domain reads DTAVSQTPKYLVTQMGNDKSIKCEQNLGHDTMYWYKQDSKKFLKIMFSYNNKELIINETVPNRFSPKSPDKAHLNLHINSLELGDSAVYFCASSQKQGRGQPQHFGDGTRLSIL.

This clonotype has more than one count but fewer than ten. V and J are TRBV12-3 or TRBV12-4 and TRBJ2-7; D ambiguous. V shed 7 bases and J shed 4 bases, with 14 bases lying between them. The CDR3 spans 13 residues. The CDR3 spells CASNQVSPYEQYF. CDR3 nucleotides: TGTGCCAGCAATCAGGTGTCCCCATACGAGCAGTACTTC.

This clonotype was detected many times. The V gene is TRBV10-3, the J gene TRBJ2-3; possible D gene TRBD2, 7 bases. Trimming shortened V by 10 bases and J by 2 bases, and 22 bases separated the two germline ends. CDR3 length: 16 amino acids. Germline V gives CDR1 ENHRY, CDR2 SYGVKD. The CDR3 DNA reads TGTGCCACTGGGGGGGCGGGTCTCACCTTCACAGATACGCAGTATTTT. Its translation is CATGGAGLTFTDTQYF.

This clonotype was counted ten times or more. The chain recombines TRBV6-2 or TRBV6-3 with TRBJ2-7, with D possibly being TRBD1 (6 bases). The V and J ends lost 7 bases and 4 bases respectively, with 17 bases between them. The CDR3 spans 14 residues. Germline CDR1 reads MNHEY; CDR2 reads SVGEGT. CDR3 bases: TGTGCCAGCATTCCCTCCGGGACAATATACGAGCAGTACTTC. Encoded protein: CASIPSGTIYEQYF.

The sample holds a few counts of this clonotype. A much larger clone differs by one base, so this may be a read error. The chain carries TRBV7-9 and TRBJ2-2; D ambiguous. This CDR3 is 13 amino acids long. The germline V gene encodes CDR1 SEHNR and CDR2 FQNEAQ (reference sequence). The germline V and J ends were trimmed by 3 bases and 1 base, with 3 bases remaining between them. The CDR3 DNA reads TGTGCCAGCAGCTTCGAGAACACCGGGGAGCTGTTTTTT. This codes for CASSFENTGELFF.

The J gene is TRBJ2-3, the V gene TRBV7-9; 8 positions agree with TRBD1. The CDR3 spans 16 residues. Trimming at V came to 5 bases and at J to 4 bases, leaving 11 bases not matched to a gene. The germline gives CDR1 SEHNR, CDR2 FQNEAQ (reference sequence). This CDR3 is CASSPRTGFTADTQYF. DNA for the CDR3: TGTGCCAGCAGCCCGCGGACAGGGTTTACCGCAGATACGCAGTATTTT.

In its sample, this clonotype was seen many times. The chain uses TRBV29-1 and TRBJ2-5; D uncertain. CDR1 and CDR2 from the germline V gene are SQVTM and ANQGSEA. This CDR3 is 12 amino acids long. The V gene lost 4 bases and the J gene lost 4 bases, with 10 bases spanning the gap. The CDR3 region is CSVAWKGETQYF. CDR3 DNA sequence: TGCAGCGTTGCCTGGAAGGGAGAGACCCAGTACTTC.

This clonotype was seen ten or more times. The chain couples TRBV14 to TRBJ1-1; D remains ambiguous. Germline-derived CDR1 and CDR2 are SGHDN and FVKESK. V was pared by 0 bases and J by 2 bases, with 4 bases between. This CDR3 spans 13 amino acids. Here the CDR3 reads CASSQDGNTEAFF. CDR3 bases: TGTGCCAGCAGCCAAGACGGAAACACTGAAGCTTTCTTT.